The sequence of this TCR beta chain was determined in a study of cytomegalovirus exposure and HLA in healthy donors. Notes on the study in general: Association of 16,951 TCR beta sequences with HLA alleles was found at 0.05 false discovery rate in a later analysis. A missense variant in DCLRE1C was later tied to TCR beta V- and J-gene trimming.

The CDR3 length is 15 residues. The germline V gene encodes CDR1 PRHDT and CDR2 FYEKMQ (reference sequence). V was cut by 4 bases and J by 8 bases, with 17 bases left in between. The PCR was carried out with 60 Vbeta primers and 13 Jbeta primers. Profiled with immunoSEQ multiplex PCR; TCRdb holds only in-frame clones, not every one. The sample records nearly 200,000 clones, around 87% being singletons. Concerning this clone: Antigen specificity is unknown.

What was sequenced was PBMCs. This clonotype was obtained from a man aged 25 to 40 in good health and CMV-seronegative. The genes are TRBV13 and TRBJ1-4; D may be TRBD1 (5 bases). The CDR3 loop reads CASSSYQETGEKLFF. The CDR3 bases are TGTGCCAGCAGCTCCTATCAGGAAACAGGAGAAAAACTGTTTTTT.